This passage covers 20 T cell receptor beta chains from one sample sequenced in a study of control samples from healthy donors and cancer patients. Assay used: immunoSEQ multiplex PCR; TCRdb lists only in-frame clones, some missing. Here the sample spans 150,000 to 200,000 clones, around 90% being singletons. What was sequenced was blood. These receptors were taken from a woman between 40 and 50 years old in good health.

The V call is TRBV10-3, the J call TRBJ1-1; D gene uncertain. The CDR3 is made up of 15 amino acids. Trimming removed 6 bases at V and 0 bases at J, with 14 bases between. Germline-derived CDR1 and CDR2 are ENHRY and SYGVKD. CDR3: CAISGGEGVNTEAFF. The DNA of the CDR3 is TGTGCCATCAGCGGCGGGGAGGGAGTGAACACTGAAGCTTTCTTT.

The chain recombines TRBV27 with TRBJ1-1; D might be TRBD1 (5 bases). The length of the CDR3 is 14 residues. CDR1 is MNHEY, CDR2 SMNVEV, per germline (reference sequence). V was cut by 5 bases and J by 1 base, with 11 bases left in between. The CDR3 protein is CASSLVQGNTEAFF. DNA for the CDR3: TGTGCCAGCAGTCTTGTCCAGGGGAACACTGAAGCTTTCTTT.

This clone was recorded once. The chain employs TRBV29-1 and TRBJ1-1; D is perhaps TRBD1 (5 bases). Trimming cost V 6 bases and J 0 bases, with 11 bases left between them. The CDR3 has 13 residues. The germline V gene has CDR1 SQVTM and CDR2 ANQGSEA. CDR3 region: CSVARVMNTEAFF. The CDR3 bases are TGCAGCGTAGCCAGGGTCATGAACACTGAAGCTTTCTTT.

The gene calls are TRBV5-3 and TRBJ1-5; 7 positions agree with TRBD1. TRBV5-3 is an open reading frame whose function is uncertain. Trimming took 4 bases from V and 1 from J; bases not matched to a gene: 5. The CDR3 spans 15 residues. The CDR3 sequence: CARSRDRESNQPQHF. As DNA, the CDR3 is TGTGCCAGAAGCCGCGACAGGGAGAGCAATCAGCCCCAGCATTTT.

The genes are TRBV9 and TRBJ2-3; no firm D call. V lost 0 bases, J lost 0 bases, and 14 bases lay in between. The V gene's germline CDR1 is SGDLS and CDR2 YYNGEE. The CDR3 covers 17 residues. In DNA, the CDR3 is TGTGCCAGCAGCGTAGGTGGTAGTCACTCTAGCACAGATACGCAGTATTTT. This sequence encodes CASSVGGSHSSTDTQYF.

This chain links TRBV28 with TRBJ2-5, with D perhaps TRBD1 or TRBD2 (6 bases each). CDR3 length: 12 amino acids. V was pared by 6 bases and J by 5 bases, with 10 bases between. Germline CDR1 is MDHEN and CDR2 is SYDVKM. The CDR3 coding sequence is TGTGCCAGCAGGGGGGGCTCTGAGACCCAGTACTTC. This translates into CASRGGSETQYF.

This chain joins TRBV19 and TRBJ2-7; D might be TRBD1 (6 bases). Germline lookup yields CDR1 LNHDA and CDR2 SQIVND (reference sequence). V was pared by 3 bases and J by 5 bases, with 11 bases between. CDR3 size: 13 residues. CDR3 nucleotides: TGTGCCAGTAGTATCCGCCCAGGGGACGAGCAGTACTTC. Protein sequence: CASSIRPGDEQYF.

The chain uses TRBV28 and TRBJ1-6; possibly TRBD1 for D (5 bases). The CDR3 spans 12 residues. Trimming pared 8 bases from V and 14 bases from J, leaving 16 bases between. Germline loops: CDR1 MDHEN, CDR2 SYDVKM. CDR3 sequence: CASLGTADSLHF. CDR3 DNA sequence: TGTGCCAGCTTGGGGACCGCCGATTCCCTCCACTTT.

CDR3 bases: TGTGCCAGCAGCTTGCAGGGGGCGCCGTACTATGGCTACACCTTC. Amino acids: CASSLQGAPYYGYTF. This sequence joins TRBV5-5 and TRBJ1-2, with TRBD1 matching 8 bases. The CDR3 is made up of 15 amino acids. Germline V CDR1 and CDR2: SGHKS, YYEKEE (reference sequence). The V segment lost 1 base and the J segment 3 bases; nucleotides outside the gene matches: 5.

In this sample, this clone turned up a few times. V gene TRBV2 combines with J gene TRBJ2-5, with 12 bases aligning to TRBD2. This CDR3 contains 18 residues. Trimming at V came to 6 bases and at J to 4 bases, leaving 15 bases not matched to a gene. Germline-derived CDR1 and CDR2 are SNHLY and FYNNEI. CDR3 in DNA: TGTGCCAGCAGCCTTAGACTAGCGGGGGTCGGGGTGAGAGAGACCCAGTACTTC. Its translation: CASSLRLAGVGVRETQYF.

The rearrangement joins TRBV6-5 to TRBJ2-5, with 9 nucleotides matching TRBD1. The V segment lost 5 bases and the J segment 1 base; nucleotides outside the gene matches: 5. The germline V gene encodes CDR1 MNHEY and CDR2 SVGAGI. The CDR3 covers 15 residues. This CDR3 is CASSPWDRAQETQYF. DNA for the CDR3: TGTGCCAGCAGTCCCTGGGACAGGGCCCAAGAGACCCAGTACTTC.

This clone was seen once. The V call is TRBV2, the J call TRBJ2-7; D remains ambiguous. The CDR3 contains 12 residues. Deletions cut 6 bases from V and 3 bases from J, with 9 bases between. CDR1 is SNHLY and CDR2 is FYNNEI in the germline V gene. The CDR3 bases are TGTGCCAGCAGGGACCGTAACTACGAGCAGTACTTC. This gives the protein CASRDRNYEQYF. Using reference TRBV2 and TRBJ2-7 for the parts outside the CDR3, the full variable domain is EPEVTQTPSHQVTQMGQEVILRCVPISNHLYFYWYRQILGQKVEFLVSFYNNEISEKSEIFDDQFSVERPDGSNFTLKIRSTKLEDSAMYFCASRDRNYEQYFGPGTRLTVT.

This clone has just one count. The V gene is TRBV27, the J gene TRBJ2-3; the match to TRBD1 covers 8 bases. This CDR3 has 14 residues. J gave up 6 bases and V 5 bases, and 7 bases lay outside the gene matches. Germline CDR1 and CDR2: MNHEY and SMNVEV (reference sequence). The CDR3 reads CASSSRTGKDTQYF. The CDR3 coding sequence is TGTGCCAGCAGTAGCCGGACAGGGAAGGATACGCAGTATTTT.

CDR3 amino acids: CAVAGDARNEKLFF. The CDR3 DNA follows: TGTGCCGTGGCAGGGGACGCCCGTAATGAAAAACTGTTTTTT. This chain uses TRBV28 with TRBJ1-4, with a tentative D call TRBD1 (6 bases). V lost 11 bases and J 4 bases, leaving 17 bases between the germline ends. From germline, CDR1 is MDHEN and CDR2 SYDVKM. The CDR3 totals 14 residues.

In nucleotides, the CDR3 is TGTGCCAGCAGTTACCTAGCGGGGGGGAACTACAATGAGCAGTTCTTC. Its translation is CASSYLAGGNYNEQFF. The chain combines TRBV6-5 with TRBJ2-1, with 12 bases matching TRBD2. V lost 2 bases, J lost 3 bases, and 2 bases stayed unmatched. There are 16 residues in the CDR3. The germline V gene has CDR1 MNHEY and CDR2 SVGAGI.

The V gene is TRBV10-2, the J gene TRBJ1-6; tentatively, D is TRBD1 (6 bases). The germline CDR1 and CDR2 sequences are WSHSY and SAAADI. Trimming cost V 6 bases and J 7 bases, with 16 bases left between them. The CDR3 contains 15 residues. The CDR3 bases are TGCGCCAGCAGAAAAGACAGGTCCCTCAATTCACCCCTCCACTTT. It is translated as CASRKDRSLNSPLHF.

The chain couples TRBV11-2 to TRBJ1-6; D is unclear. Germline CDR1 SGHAT, CDR2 FQNNGV. The CDR3 is 13 amino acids. V lost 5 bases and J lost 7, with 9 bases in between. This CDR3 is CASSPRRNSPLHF. CDR3 DNA: TGTGCCAGCAGCCCCCGCAGAAATTCACCCCTCCACTTT.

The chain combines TRBV10-1 with TRBJ2-7; a weak D match, TRBD2 (5 bases). Trimming took 4 bases from V and 2 from J, leaving 15 bases between them. This CDR3 spans 15 amino acids. The germline V gene has CDR1 WNHNN and CDR2 SYGVQD (reference sequence). In DNA, the CDR3 is TGCGCCAGCAGTGGAGGTCCGGGATCAACCTACGAGCAGTACTTC. Protein product: CASSGGPGSTYEQYF.

This rearrangement joins TRBV19 to TRBJ1-4; D gene unclear. The germline V and J ends were trimmed by 1 base and 9 bases, with 12 bases remaining between them. CDR1 LNHDA and CDR2 SQIVND come from the germline V gene (reference sequence). There are 14 residues in the CDR3. For the CDR3, the DNA is TGTGCCAGTAGTATAGTGGGAGGCCGCCAAAAACTGTTTTTT. It is translated as CASSIVGGRQKLFF.

The chain recombines TRBV7-9 with TRBJ2-3; D is unclear. This CDR3 is built from 13 residues. Germline CDR1 SEHNR, CDR2 FQNEAQ (reference sequence). V was clipped by 6 bases and J by 0 bases, with 7 bases between them. CDR3 sequence reads: CASRAPSTDTQYF. The DNA of the CDR3 is TGTGCCAGCAGAGCCCCTAGCACAGATACGCAGTATTTT.